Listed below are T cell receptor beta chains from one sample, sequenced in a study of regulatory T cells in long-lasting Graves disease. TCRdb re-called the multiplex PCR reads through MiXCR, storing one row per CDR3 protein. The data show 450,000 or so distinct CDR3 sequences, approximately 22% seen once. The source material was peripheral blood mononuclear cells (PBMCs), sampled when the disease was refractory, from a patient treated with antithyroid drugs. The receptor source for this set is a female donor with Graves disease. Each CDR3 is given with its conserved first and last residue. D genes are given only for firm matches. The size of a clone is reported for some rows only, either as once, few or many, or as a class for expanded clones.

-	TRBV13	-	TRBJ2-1	TGTGCCAGCAGCTTGAGGACGGGGGCCTACAATGAGCAGTTCTTC	CASSLRTGAYNEQFF
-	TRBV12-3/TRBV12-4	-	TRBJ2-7	TGTGCCAGCAGTTTAATGAACGAGCAGTACTTC	CASSLMNEQYF
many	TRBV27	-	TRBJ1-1	TGTGCCAGCAGTCTGTCAGGCCTCGGGGGCACTGAAGCTTTCTTT	CASSLSGLGGTEAFF
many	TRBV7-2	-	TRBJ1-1	TGTGCCAGCAGATCCGGACAGACTGTGAACACTGAAGCTTTCTTT	CASRSGQTVNTEAFF
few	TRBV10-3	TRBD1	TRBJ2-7	TGTGCCATCAGTGAGCCTCCCGGGACAGGCTACGAGCAGTACTTC	CAISEPPGTGYEQYF
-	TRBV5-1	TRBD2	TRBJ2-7	TGCGCCAGCAGCATAGCGGGAAACCCCTACGAGCAGTACTTC	CASSIAGNPYEQYF
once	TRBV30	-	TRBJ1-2	TGTGCCTGGAGTGACATTTGGGGGTCACAACGTGGCTACACCTTC	CAWSDIWGSQRGYTF
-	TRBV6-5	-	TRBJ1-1	TGTGCCAGCAGTTCGGTATTGAACACTGAAGCTCTCTTT	CASSSVLNTEALF
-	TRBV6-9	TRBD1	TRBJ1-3	TGTGCCAGCAGTTACTGGGACAGGGGGCTGGGTGGAAACACCATATATTTT	CASSYWDRGLGGNTIYF
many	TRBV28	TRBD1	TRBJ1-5	TGTGCCAGCAGCTTTAACACAGGGGGCCGCAATCAGCCCCAGCATTTT	CASSFNTGGRNQPQHF
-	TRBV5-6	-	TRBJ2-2	TGTGCCAGCACCCCGGTGGGAGCGTCCGGGGAGCTGTTTTTT	CASTPVGASGELFF
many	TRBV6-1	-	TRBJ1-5	TGTGCCAGCAGCGAACGGCCTAGCCGGCAGCCCCAGCATTTT	CASSERPSRQPQHF
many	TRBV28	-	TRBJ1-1	TGTGCCAGCATCATCCTGGGGGAAGCTTTCTTT	CASIILGEAFF
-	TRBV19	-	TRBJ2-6	TGTGCCAGTAGTACAGATGTTTCCTCTGGGGCCAACGTCCTGACTTTC	CASSTDVSSGANVLTF
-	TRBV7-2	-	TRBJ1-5	TGTACCAGCAGCTTAGGTGGGGCCCAGCCCCAGCATTTT	CTSSLGGAQPQHF
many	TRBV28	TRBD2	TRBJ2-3	TGTGCCAGCAGTCCCATAGCGGGAGGCACAGATACGCAGTATTTT	CASSPIAGGTDTQYF
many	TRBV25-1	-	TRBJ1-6	TGTGCCAGCAGTGAAGAAAGAGGGATTAATTCACCCCTCCACTTT	CASSEERGINSPLHF
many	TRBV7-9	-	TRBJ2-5	TGTGCCAGCAGCTCCTCCATGGAGACCCAGTACTTC	CASSSSMETQYF
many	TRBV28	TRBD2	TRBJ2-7	TGTGCCAGCAGCCGGCTTTTGGGGAGGGCACGTTCCTACGAGCAGTACTTC	CASSRLLGRARSYEQYF
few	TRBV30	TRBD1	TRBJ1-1	TGTGCCTGGTCGGGACAGTCGGGCACTGAAGCTTTCTTT	CAWSGQSGTEAFF
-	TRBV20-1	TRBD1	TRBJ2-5	TGCAGTGCGATGGGACAGGTCCGAGAGACCCAGTACTTC	CSAMGQVRETQYF
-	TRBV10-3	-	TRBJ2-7	TGTGCCATCAGTGTTACAGCCTCAAGAAACTACGAGCAGTACTTC	CAISVTASRNYEQYF
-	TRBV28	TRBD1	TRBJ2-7	TGTGCCAGCAGTGCTAGACAGGGGTTGGGGGAGCAGTACTTC	CASSARQGLGEQYF
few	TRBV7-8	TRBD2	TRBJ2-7	TGTGCCAGCAGCTTAGGCGGGGGACTAGCGGGAGTTCACGAGCAGTACTTC	CASSLGGGLAGVHEQYF
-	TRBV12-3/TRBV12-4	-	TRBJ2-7	TGTGCCAGCAGTTCCAGGGAACTCTCCTACGAGCAGTACTTC	CASSSRELSYEQYF
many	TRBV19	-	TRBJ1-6	TGTGCCACCGCCGGGACCCACAGCTCACCCCTCCACTTT	CATAGTHSSPLHF
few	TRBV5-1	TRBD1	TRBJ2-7	TGCGCCAGCAGCTTGGCTACAGGGGAGTATTACGAGCAGTACTTC	CASSLATGEYYEQYF
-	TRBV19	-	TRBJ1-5	TGTGCCAGTAGTATAGGTAGGGGTTTGAATCAGCCCCAGCATTTT	CASSIGRGLNQPQHF
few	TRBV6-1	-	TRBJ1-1	TGTGCCAGCAGGGGCTCGGCAAGAGCTTTCTTT	CASRGSARAFF
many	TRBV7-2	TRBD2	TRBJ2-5	TGCGCCAGCAGCCAAGAACCCTCTAGCGGGGGGGCCTCTTTCCGAGAGACCCAGTACTTC	CASSQEPSSGGASFRETQYF
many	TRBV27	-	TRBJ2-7	TGTGCCAGCAGTTTATCCGGGGTAGGGGACGAGCAGTACTTC	CASSLSGVGDEQYF
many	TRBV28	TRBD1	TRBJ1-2	TGTGCCAGCAGAAACAGGGACAGCCCCGCGGACACCTTC	CASRNRDSPADTF
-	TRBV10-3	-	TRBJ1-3	TGTGCCATCAGTGAGGGCTTTGGAAACACCATATATTTT	CAISEGFGNTIYF
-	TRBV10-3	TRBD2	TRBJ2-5	TGTGCCATCGGGGAAACTAGCGGGGGGCCACAAGAGACCCAGTACTTC	CAIGETSGGPQETQYF
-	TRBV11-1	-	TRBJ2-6	TGTGCCAGCAGCCGAGGGACCTCTGGGGCCAACGTCCTGACTTTC	CASSRGTSGANVLTF
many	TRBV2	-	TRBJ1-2	TGTGCCAGCAGTGCCCAGTTAAATGGCTACACCTTC	CASSAQLNGYTF
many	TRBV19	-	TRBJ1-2	TGTGCCAGTAGCACTGCGGGACAAAATGGCTACACCTTC	CASSTAGQNGYTF
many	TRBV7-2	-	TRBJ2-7	TGTGCCAGCAGCCCCACTTGGCGGGGCCTCTCCTACGAGCAGTACTTC	CASSPTWRGLSYEQYF
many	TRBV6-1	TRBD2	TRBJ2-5	TGTGCCAGCAAAAACATGGGACTAGCGGGAGAAGAGACCCAGTACTTC	CASKNMGLAGEETQYF
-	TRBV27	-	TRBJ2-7	TGTGCCAGCAGTTTCCCCGGGAGCCACGAGCAGTACTTC	CASSFPGSHEQYF
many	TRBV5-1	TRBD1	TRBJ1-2	TGCGCCAGCAGCTGGCCGGGACAGCACTATGGCTACACCTTC	CASSWPGQHYGYTF
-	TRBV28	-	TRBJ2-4	TGTGCCAGCAGTCCTGGGCGCAGGGGAGCCAAAAACATTCAGTACTTC	CASSPGRRGAKNIQYF
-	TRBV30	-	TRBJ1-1	TGTGCCTGGAGTGGGGGGTTGGGAGCTTTCTTT	CAWSGGLGAFF
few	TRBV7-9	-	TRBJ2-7	TGTGCCAGCAGCTTAGTCGTGGCTTACGAGCAGTACTTC	CASSLVVAYEQYF
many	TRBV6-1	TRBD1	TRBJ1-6	TGTGCCAGCAGCCGGACAGGGGATAATTCACCCCTCCACTTT	CASSRTGDNSPLHF
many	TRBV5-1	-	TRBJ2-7	TGCGCCAGCAGCTTGGCAAAGGGAGGCGCCGAGCAGTACTTC	CASSLAKGGAEQYF
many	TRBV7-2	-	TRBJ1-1	TGTGCCAGCAGCCCCCAGATTGGCACTGAAGCTTTCTTT	CASSPQIGTEAFF
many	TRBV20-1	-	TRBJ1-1	TGCAGTGCTGGCAGTGCGTCGATCGATGAGAACACTGAAGCTTTCTTT	CSAGSASIDENTEAFF
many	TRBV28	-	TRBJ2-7	TGTGCCAGCACCCCGTCGGGGGCCTACGAGCAGTACTTC	CASTPSGAYEQYF
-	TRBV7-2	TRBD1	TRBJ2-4	TGTGCCAGCAGCTCGACAGGGTGGATGGACATTCAGTACTTC	CASSSTGWMDIQYF
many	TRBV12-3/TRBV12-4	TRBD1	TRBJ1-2	TGTGCCAGCAGTTTAACGACAGGGAAAGGAAATGGCTACACCTTC	CASSLTTGKGNGYTF
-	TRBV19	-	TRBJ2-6	TGTGCCAGTAGGTACAACGGGGCCAACGTCCTGACTTTC	CASRYNGANVLTF
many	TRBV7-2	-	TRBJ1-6	TGTGCCAGCAGCTTTGGGGAATCGTCACCCCTCCACTTT	CASSFGESSPLHF
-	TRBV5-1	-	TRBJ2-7	TGCGCCAGCACCCCGGGGGATAGCGGCAACGAGCAGTACTTC	CASTPGDSGNEQYF
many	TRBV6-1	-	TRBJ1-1	TGTGCCAGCAGTACCCGACAGTCTAGAGAAGCTGAAGCTTTCTTT	CASSTRQSREAEAFF
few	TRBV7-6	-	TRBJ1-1	TGTGCCAGCAGCTGGAAGGTGAACACTGAAGCTTTCTTT	CASSWKVNTEAFF
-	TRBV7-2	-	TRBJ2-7	TGTGCCAGCAGCCCCGGTTGGCAGACCTACGAGCAGTACTTC	CASSPGWQTYEQYF